Reported below is one TCR beta chain. The sample is drawn from a study of radiotherapy plus CTLA-4 blockade in lung cancer. TCRdb keeps only in-frame clones here, not all; method: immunoSEQ multiplex PCR. The sample lists 50,000 or so clones; approximately 79% were seen once. V lost 4 bases and J lost 3, with 12 bases in between. Germline loops: CDR1 MRHNA, CDR2 SNTAGT. This CDR3 spans 14 amino acids. The sequence was obtained from a human donor with non-small cell lung cancer who had a partial response to radiotherapy plus ipilimumab. The sequenced sample was peripheral blood, obtained from a patient treated with radiotherapy plus ipilimumab. V gene TRBV6-4 combines with J gene TRBJ1-2; D remains ambiguous. In nucleotides, the CDR3 is TGTGCCAGCAGTGTCGCACGGGGTGACTATGGCTACACCTTC. Translated: CASSVARGDYGYTF.